What follows describes a single T cell receptor delta chain. The antigen it recognizes is unknown. It has no much larger one-base neighbor in the sample; base qualities were not kept. The entry originates in a study of gamma-delta T cells after stem cell transplantation (dated by TCRdb to about 2016). Library creation used RT-PCR. Instrument used: Illumina MiSeq. Public reads were reanalyzed in TCRdb with CATT, and rows carrying the same DNA were merged afterwards. Recorded for this sample are about 11,000 delta-chain clones; less than 50% of them occurred a single time. Together, the top ten hold under 3.5% of the sample. Trimming leaves V shorter by 5 bases and J shorter by 2 bases, with the junction holding 7 bases beyond the gene matches. The CDR3 runs 15 amino acids, cysteine and phenylalanine included. The only DNA kept is the CDR3, 45 bases in frame from the first base. Reading the germline V gene gives CDR1 TSWWSYY and CDR2 QGS.

The sample consisted of gamma-delta T cells. This clonotype was sampled from a human donor. It is not recorded whose cells these are; they may come from a transplant donor. Recombination linked TRDV1 to TRDJ1; 8 central bases correspond to TRDD3. The DNA sequence is given as TGTGCTCTTGGGCAAATGGGGGATTGTACCGATAAACTCATCTTT. Its amino acids are CALGQMGDCTDKLIF.